This T cell receptor (beta chain) appears in the sequencing data of a study of T cells expressing NK-cell markers. Germline V CDR1 and CDR2: LGHDT, YNNKEL (reference sequence). The CDR3 sequence is 17 residues long. For each CDR3 protein, TCRdb gives one entry from its re-call of the 5' RACE reads, without DNA. The sample table sets out about 460,000 distinct CDR3 sequences. The sequence was collected from a woman aged 45-65 years in good health. Specimen: blood T cells: a sorted CD56 or NKG2C T cell subset, CD4+ or CD8+ T cells, or bulk PBMC T cells (not recorded which). The rearrangement uses TRBV3-1 and TRBJ2-1; lacking DNA, the TRBD2 call made by TCRdb goes unchecked. This CDR3 is CASSQPGTSGERGEQFF.